The sample holds one count of the clone carrying this T cell receptor beta chain. The data were taken from a study of blood T cell repertoires in COVID-19. The table came from immunoSEQ multiplex PCR; TCRdb's copy has only in-frame clones and leaves some out. Counted here are some 320,000 clones, roughly 90% occurring once; the ten biggest clones make up about 2.4%. Recovery meant two consecutive negative NP/OP PCR tests, professional clearance, or resolved symptoms. The sample was PBMCs or T cells enriched from blood (not recorded which). The receptor's source is a man aged 55 to 70 who had recovered from COVID-19.

The chain's CDR3 is CASSYPRTATYEQYF. In DNA, the CDR3 is TGTGCCAGCAGTTACCCTAGGACAGCCACCTACGAGCAGTACTTC. V gene TRBV6-6 combines with J gene TRBJ2-7; perhaps TRBD1 as D (6 bases). Germline-derived CDR1 and CDR2 are MNHNY and SVGAGI (reference sequence). Deletions cut 2 bases from V and 2 bases from J, with 13 bases between. This CDR3 is 15 amino acids long.